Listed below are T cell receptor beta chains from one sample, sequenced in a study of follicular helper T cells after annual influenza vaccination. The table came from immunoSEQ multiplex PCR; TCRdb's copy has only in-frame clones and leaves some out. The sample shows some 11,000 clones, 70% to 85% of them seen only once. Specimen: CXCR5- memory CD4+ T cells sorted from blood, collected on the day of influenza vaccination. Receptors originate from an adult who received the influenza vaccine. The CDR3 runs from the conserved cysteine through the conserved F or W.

CDR3: CASSIDWNTEAFF
V: TRBV19
J: TRBJ1-1
length: 13

CDR3: CASSLEGLGGYTF
V: TRBV5-4
J: TRBJ1-2
length: 13

CDR3: CASRRTGGFEQPQHF
V: TRBV28
J: TRBJ1-5
length: 15

CDR3: CAIKGQGRDQPQHF
V: TRBV10-3
J: TRBJ1-5
length: 14

CDR3: CAWGDTGASNEKLFF
V: TRBV30
J: TRBJ1-4
length: 15

CDR3: CASSLGVGNEKLFF
V: TRBV18
J: TRBJ1-4
length: 14

CDR3: CASSFSRYQGTEAFF
V: TRBV7-9
J: TRBJ1-1
length: 15

CDR3: CASSLDQTGELFF
V: TRBV11-2
J: TRBJ2-2
length: 13

CDR3: CASSWTSGLRRGNEQFF
V: TRBV28
J: TRBJ2-1
length: 17

CDR3: CASSEDNYGYTF
V: TRBV6-1
J: TRBJ1-2
length: 12

CDR3: CASRPGQGFHEQYF
V: TRBV2
J: TRBJ2-7
length: 14

CDR3: CASSRTGPPYEQYF
V: TRBV25-1
J: TRBJ2-7
length: 14

CDR3: CASIRDGYSTDTQYF
V: TRBV11-2
J: TRBJ2-3
length: 15

CDR3: CAWTVRRGSPLHF
V: TRBV30
J: TRBJ1-6
length: 13

CDR3: CASSPPGQGSSYEQYF
V: TRBV7-9
J: TRBJ2-7
length: 16

CDR3: CASSQRTGNTGELFF
V: TRBV4-2
J: TRBJ2-2
length: 15

CDR3: CAWAGPQRDTQYF
V: TRBV30
J: TRBJ2-3
length: 13

CDR3: CASSYGQGFGEKLFF
V: TRBV7-9
J: TRBJ1-4
length: 15

CDR3: CASSFRQGNTEAFF
V: TRBV6-6
J: TRBJ1-1
length: 14

CDR3: CASSRSGSGFDYGYTF
V: TRBV4-3
J: TRBJ1-2
length: 16

CDR3: CASWRGGGAWQVVF
V: TRBV19
J: TRBJ2-1
length: 14

CDR3: CASSLGHRGGPDTQYF
V: TRBV11-2
J: TRBJ2-3
length: 16

CDR3: CASSFSSSGEQFF
V: TRBV11-3
J: TRBJ2-1
length: 13

CDR3: CASSYSNTQGGEAFF
V: TRBV6-6
J: TRBJ1-1
length: 15

CDR3: CASSLRREGGYTF
V: TRBV5-5
J: TRBJ1-2
length: 13

CDR3: CASSPGLTNAYEQYF
V: TRBV5-5
J: TRBJ2-7
length: 15

CDR3: CASGLGQGAHTEAFF
V: TRBV12-5
J: TRBJ1-1
length: 15

CDR3: CASSRGQFIYEQYF
V: TRBV6-5
J: TRBJ2-7
length: 14

CDR3: CASSRGTGGINTGELFF
V: TRBV19
J: TRBJ2-2
length: 17

CDR3: CASSEGDRYNYGYTF
V: TRBV6-1
J: TRBJ1-2
length: 15

CDR3: CASSSGTGRGSQPQHF
V: TRBV7-2
J: TRBJ1-5
length: 16

CDR3: CASSQGVANEKLFF
V: TRBV7-2
J: TRBJ1-4
length: 14

CDR3: CASSLDPAGSYEQYF
V: TRBV7-8
J: TRBJ2-7
length: 15

CDR3: CASSLDGGSRYYTF
V: TRBV5-1
J: TRBJ1-2
length: 14

CDR3: CSVVPGGLTDTQYF
V: TRBV29-1
J: TRBJ2-3
length: 14

CDR3: CASSVRQGAGELFF
V: TRBV6-1
J: TRBJ2-2
length: 14

CDR3: CASSQDHQPTTPLHF
V: TRBV14
J: TRBJ1-6
length: 15

CDR3: CASSFGQGADTQYF
V: TRBV5-1
J: TRBJ2-3
length: 14

CDR3: CASSLSPRTGNTIYF
V: TRBV5-5
J: TRBJ1-3
length: 15

CDR3: CASTTRTRNEQFF
V: TRBV6-5
J: TRBJ2-1
length: 13

CDR3: CASSSSLGEGDTQYF
V: TRBV6-5
J: TRBJ2-3
length: 15

CDR3: CASSSDSNQPQHF
V: TRBV6-5
J: TRBJ1-5
length: 13

CDR3: CASSQDRDTEAFF
V: TRBV4-1
J: TRBJ1-1
length: 13

CDR3: CASSMKAALYNEQFF
V: TRBV19
J: TRBJ2-1
length: 15

CDR3: CASSIWSWGGSQETQYF
V: TRBV19
J: TRBJ2-5
length: 17

CDR3: CASSQGGYGYTF
V: TRBV28
J: TRBJ1-2
length: 12

CDR3: CAWRTSGSSDTQYF
V: TRBV30
J: TRBJ2-3
length: 14

CDR3: CASSLRLNQKTNEQFF
V: TRBV4-1
J: TRBJ2-1
length: 16

CDR3: CASSLTGSNEKLFF
V: TRBV28
J: TRBJ1-4
length: 14